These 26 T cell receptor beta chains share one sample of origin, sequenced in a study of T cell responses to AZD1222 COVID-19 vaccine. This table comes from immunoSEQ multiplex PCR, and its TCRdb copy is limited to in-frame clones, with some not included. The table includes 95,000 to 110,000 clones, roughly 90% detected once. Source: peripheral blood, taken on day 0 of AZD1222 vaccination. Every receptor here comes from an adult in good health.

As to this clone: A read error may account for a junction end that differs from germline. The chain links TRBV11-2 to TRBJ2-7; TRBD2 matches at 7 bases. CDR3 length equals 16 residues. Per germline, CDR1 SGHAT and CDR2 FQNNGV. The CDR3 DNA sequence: TGTGCCAGCAGCTTTGACCGTAGCGGGCTATCCTACAAGCAGTACTTC. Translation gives CASSFDRSGLSYKQYF. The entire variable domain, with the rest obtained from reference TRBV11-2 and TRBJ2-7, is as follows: EAGVAQSPRYKIIEKRQSVAFWCNPISGHATLYWYQQILGQGPKLLIQFQNNGVVDDSQLPKDRFSAERLKGVDSTLKIQPAKLEDSAVYLCASSFDRSGLSYKQYFGPGTRLTVT.

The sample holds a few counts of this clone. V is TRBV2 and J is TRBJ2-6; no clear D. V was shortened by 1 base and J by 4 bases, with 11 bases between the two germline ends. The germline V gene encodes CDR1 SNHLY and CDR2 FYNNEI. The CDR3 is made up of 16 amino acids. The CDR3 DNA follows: TGTGCCAGCAGTGAAGTGTCGGGTTCGGGGGCCAACGTCCTGACTTTC. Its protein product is CASSEVSGSGANVLTF. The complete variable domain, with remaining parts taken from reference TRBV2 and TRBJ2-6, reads EPEVTQTPSHQVTQMGQEVILRCVPISNHLYFYWYRQILGQKVEFLVSFYNNEISEKSEIFDDQFSVERPDGSNFTLKIRSTKLEDSAMYFCASSEVSGSGANVLTFGAGSRLTVL.

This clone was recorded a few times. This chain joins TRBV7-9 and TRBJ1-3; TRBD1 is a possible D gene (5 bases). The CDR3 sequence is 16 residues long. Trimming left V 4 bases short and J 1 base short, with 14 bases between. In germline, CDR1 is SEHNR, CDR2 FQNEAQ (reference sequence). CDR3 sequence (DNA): TGTGCCAGCAGCTCCGCCGACAGATATTCTGGAAACACCATATATTTT. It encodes CASSSADRYSGNTIYF.

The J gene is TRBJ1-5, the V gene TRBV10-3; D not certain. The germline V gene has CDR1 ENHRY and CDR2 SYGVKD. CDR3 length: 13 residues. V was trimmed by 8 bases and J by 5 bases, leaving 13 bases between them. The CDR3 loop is CAIAVREDQPQHF. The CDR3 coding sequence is TGTGCCATCGCCGTGAGGGAAGATCAGCCCCAGCATTTT.

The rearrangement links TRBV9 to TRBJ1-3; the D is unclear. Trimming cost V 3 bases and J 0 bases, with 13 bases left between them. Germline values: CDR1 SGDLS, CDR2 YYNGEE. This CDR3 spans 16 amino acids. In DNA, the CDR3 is TGTGCCAGCAGCGGTTCCGGGTCCCCCTCTGGAAACACCATATATTTT. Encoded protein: CASSGSGSPSGNTIYF.

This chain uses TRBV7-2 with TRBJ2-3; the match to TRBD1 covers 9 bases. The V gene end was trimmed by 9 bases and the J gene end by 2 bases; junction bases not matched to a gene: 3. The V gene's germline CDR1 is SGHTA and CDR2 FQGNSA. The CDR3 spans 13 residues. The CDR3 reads CASGTGYTDTQYF. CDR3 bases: TGTGCCAGTGGGACAGGGTACACAGATACGCAGTATTTT.

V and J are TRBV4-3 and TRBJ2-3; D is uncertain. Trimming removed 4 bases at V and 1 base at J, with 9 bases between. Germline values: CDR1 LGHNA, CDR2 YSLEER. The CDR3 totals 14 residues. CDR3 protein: CASSPYKGTDTQYF. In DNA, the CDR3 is TGCGCCAGCAGCCCCTACAAAGGCACAGATACGCAGTATTTT.

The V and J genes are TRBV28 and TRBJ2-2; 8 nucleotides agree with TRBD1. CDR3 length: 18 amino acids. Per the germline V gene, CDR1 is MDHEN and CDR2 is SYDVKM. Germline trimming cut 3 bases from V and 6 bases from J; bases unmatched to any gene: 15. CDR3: CASSLQGQGVVKPGELFF. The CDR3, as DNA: TGTGCCAGCAGTTTGCAAGGACAGGGCGTTGTTAAACCCGGGGAGCTGTTTTTT.

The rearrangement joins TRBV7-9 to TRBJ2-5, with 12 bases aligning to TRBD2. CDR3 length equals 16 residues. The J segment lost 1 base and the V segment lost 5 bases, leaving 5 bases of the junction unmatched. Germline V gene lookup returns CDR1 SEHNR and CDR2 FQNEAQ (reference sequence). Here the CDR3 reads CASSVTGLAGQETQYF. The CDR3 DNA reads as TGTGCCAGCAGCGTGACGGGACTAGCGGGCCAAGAGACCCAGTACTTC.

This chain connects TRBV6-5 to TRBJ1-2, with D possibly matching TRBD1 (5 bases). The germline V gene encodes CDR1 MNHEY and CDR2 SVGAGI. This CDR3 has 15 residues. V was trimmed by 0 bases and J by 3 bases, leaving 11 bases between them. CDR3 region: CASSYSGAGDYGYTF. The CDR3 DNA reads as TGTGCCAGCAGTTACTCCGGGGCGGGGGACTATGGCTACACCTTC.

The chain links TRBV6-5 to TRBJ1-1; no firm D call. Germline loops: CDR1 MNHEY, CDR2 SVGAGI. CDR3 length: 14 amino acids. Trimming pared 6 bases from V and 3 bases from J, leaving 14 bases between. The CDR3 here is CASSAGGRDTEAFF. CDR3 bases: TGTGCCAGCAGCGCCGGTGGGAGGGACACTGAAGCTTTCTTT.

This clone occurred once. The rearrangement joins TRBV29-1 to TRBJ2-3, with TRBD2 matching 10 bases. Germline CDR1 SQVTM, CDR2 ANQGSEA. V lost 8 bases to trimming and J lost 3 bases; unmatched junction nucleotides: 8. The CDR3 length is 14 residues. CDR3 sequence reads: CSLKLAGLTDTQYF. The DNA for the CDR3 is TGCAGCTTGAAACTAGCGGGACTTACAGATACGCAGTATTTT.

Here the CDR3 reads CSAIQGGAFF. The CDR3 nucleotides read TGCAGTGCTATACAGGGAGGGGCTTTCTTT. The chain recombines TRBV20-1 with TRBJ1-1; possibly TRBD1 for D (6 bases). The germline V gene has CDR1 DFQATT and CDR2 SNEGSKA (reference sequence). CDR3 length: 10 amino acids. V was clipped by 4 bases and J by 11 bases, with 11 bases between them.

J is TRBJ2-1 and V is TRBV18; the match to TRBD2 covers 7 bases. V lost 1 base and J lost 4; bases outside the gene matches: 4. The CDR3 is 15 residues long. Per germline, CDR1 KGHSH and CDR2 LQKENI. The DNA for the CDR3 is TGTGCCAGCTCACCACGGGGTAGCGGGTACAATGAGCAGTTCTTC. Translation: CASSPRGSGYNEQFF.

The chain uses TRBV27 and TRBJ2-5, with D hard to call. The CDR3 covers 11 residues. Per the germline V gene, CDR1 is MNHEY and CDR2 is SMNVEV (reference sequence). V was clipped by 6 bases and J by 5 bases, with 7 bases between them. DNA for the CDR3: TGTGCCAGCAGCTCCCGGGAGACCCAGTACTTC. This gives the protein CASSSRETQYF.

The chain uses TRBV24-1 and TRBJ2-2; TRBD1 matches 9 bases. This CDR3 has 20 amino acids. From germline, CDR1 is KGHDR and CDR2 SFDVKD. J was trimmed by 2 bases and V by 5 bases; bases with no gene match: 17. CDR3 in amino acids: CATSVPGGTGLNLNTGELFF. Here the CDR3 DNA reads TGTGCCACCAGTGTCCCAGGGGGGACAGGGCTTAATCTTAACACCGGGGAGCTGTTTTTT.

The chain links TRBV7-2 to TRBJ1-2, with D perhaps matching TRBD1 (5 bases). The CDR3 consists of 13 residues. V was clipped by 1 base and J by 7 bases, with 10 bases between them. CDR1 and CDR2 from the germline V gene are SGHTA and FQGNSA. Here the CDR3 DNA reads TGTGCCAGCAGCTTAGGGGCGGGGCCTGGCTACACCTTC. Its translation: CASSLGAGPGYTF.

The CDR3 protein is CASSLGAGYGYTF. Written as DNA, the CDR3 is TGTGCCAGCAGTTTAGGGGCCGGCTATGGCTACACCTTC. The rearrangement uses TRBV28 and TRBJ1-2; D may be TRBD1 (5 bases). The CDR3 sequence is 13 residues long. The germline gives CDR1 MDHEN, CDR2 SYDVKM. Trimming stripped 2 bases from V and 4 bases from J, with 8 bases between.

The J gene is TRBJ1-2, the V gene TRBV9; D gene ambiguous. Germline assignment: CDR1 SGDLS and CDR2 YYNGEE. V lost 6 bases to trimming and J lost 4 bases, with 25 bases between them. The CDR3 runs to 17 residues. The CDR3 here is CASTPPAAATVGYGYTF. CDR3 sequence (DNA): TGTGCCAGCACCCCCCCTGCCGCAGCCACGGTGGGCTATGGCTACACCTTC.

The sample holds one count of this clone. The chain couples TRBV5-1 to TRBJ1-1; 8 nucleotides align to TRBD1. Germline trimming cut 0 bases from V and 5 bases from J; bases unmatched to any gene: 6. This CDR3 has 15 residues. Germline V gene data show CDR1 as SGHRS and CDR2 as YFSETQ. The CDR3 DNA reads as TGCGCCAGCAGCTTGGCCCTCGACAGGGGTACTGAAGCTTTCTTT. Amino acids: CASSLALDRGTEAFF.

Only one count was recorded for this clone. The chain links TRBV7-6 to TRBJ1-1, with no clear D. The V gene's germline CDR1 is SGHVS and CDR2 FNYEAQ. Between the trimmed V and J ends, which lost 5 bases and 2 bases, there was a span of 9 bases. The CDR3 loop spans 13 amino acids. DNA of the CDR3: TGTGCCAGCAGCCCTACCTCCAACACTGAAGCTTTCTTT. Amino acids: CASSPTSNTEAFF.

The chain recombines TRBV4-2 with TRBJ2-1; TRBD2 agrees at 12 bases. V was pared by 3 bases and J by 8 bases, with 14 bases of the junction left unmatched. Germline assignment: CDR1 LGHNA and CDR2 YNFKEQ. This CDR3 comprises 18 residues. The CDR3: CASSQKPQTSGSVHEQFF. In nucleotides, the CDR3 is TGTGCCAGCAGCCAGAAACCCCAGACTAGCGGGAGTGTCCATGAGCAGTTCTTC.

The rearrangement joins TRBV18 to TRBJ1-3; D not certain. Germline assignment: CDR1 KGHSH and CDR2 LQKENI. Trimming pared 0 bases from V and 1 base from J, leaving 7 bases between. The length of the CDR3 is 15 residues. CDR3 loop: CASSPPGDSGNTIYF. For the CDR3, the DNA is TGTGCCAGCTCACCACCAGGAGATTCTGGAAACACCATATATTTT.

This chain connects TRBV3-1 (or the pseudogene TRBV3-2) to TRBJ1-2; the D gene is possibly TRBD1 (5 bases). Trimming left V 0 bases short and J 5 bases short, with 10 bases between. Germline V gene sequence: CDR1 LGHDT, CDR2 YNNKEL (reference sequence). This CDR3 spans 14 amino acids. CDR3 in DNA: TGTGCCAGCAGCCAAGATCCCCAGGGTTATGGCTACACCTTC. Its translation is CASSQDPQGYGYTF.

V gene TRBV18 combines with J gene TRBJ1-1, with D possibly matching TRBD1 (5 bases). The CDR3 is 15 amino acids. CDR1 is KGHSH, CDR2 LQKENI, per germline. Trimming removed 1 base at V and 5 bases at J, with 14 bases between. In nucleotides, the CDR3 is TGTGCCAGCTCACCACTTCGGGGCGCGGTAACTGAAGCTTTCTTT. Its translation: CASSPLRGAVTEAFF.

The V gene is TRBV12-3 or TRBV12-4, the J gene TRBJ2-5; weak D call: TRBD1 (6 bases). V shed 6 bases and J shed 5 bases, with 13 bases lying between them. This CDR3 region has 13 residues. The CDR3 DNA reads TGTGCCAGCAGGCAGGGGCGGCGGGAGACCCAGTACTTC. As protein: CASRQGRRETQYF.